Presented here are 29 T cell receptor beta chains from one specimen sequenced in a study of blood T cell repertoires in COVID-19. TCRdb keeps only in-frame clones here, not all; method: immunoSEQ multiplex PCR. The sample has tens of thousands of clones, approximately 91% seen once; the top ten hold more than 2%. The sequenced sample was peripheral blood. The receptors here all came from a human donor in a cohort sampled during active COVID-19.

Comments on this clone: It is likely a read error, because the conserved phenylalanine at the end of the CDR3 is missing. The DNA is left out, because the CDR3 cannot be placed on it with certainty; the CDR3 is given as TCRdb lists it. The rearrangement links TRBV2 to TRBJ1-2; TRBD1 is the table's D call, not checked against the DNA. Inclusive of both ends, the CDR3 amounts to 12 amino acids. Germline loops: CDR1 SNHLY, CDR2 FYNNEI. The CDR3 region is CASIFRDSPLVL.

The chain uses TRBV18 and TRBJ2-5; 10 positions agree with TRBD2. The V gene end was trimmed by 2 bases and the J gene end by 4 bases; junction bases not matched to a gene: 4. The CDR3 is made up of 15 amino acids. Germline V lookup: CDR1 KGHSH, CDR2 LQKENI. CDR3 nucleotide sequence: TGTGCCAGCTCACCAACGAGCGGGGGGGGAGAGACCCAGTACTTC. This translates into CASSPTSGGGETQYF. The variable domain in full, completed from reference TRBV18 and TRBJ2-5, reads NAGVMQNPRHLVRRRGQEARLRCSPMKGHSHVYWYRQLPEEGLKFMVYLQKENIIDESGMPKERFSAEFPKEGPSILRIQQVVRGDSAAYFCASSPTSGGGETQYFGPGTRLLVL.

V usage is TRBV5-6 and J usage is TRBJ2-5, with D unclear. The germline V gene has CDR1 SGHDT and CDR2 YYEEEE. The CDR3 is made up of 13 amino acids. V was clipped by 1 base and J by 1 base, with 5 bases between them. CDR3 sequence reads: CASSLRLQETQYF. Written as DNA, the CDR3 is TGTGCCAGCAGCTTGAGACTCCAAGAGACCCAGTACTTC.

The rearrangement links TRBV2 to TRBJ2-1, with a possible D match to TRBD1 (6 bases). The CDR3 totals 14 residues. The V gene's germline CDR1 is SNHLY and CDR2 FYNNEI. Trimming removed 4 bases from V and 5 bases from J, with 12 bases in between. CDR3 region: CASSADRSNNEQFF. The CDR3 DNA follows: TGTGCCAGCAGTGCTGACAGGAGCAACAATGAGCAGTTCTTC.

This clone came up a few times. The chain has TRBV4-2 and TRBJ2-3, with TRBD1 as a possible D gene (5 bases). Germline loops: CDR1 LGHNA, CDR2 YNFKEQ. The CDR3 loop spans 15 amino acids. Trimming pared 1 base from V and 3 bases from J, leaving 11 bases between. CDR3 DNA sequence: TGTGCCAGCAGCCAAGGCCGGACAACGACAGATACGCAGTATTTT. Translated: CASSQGRTTTDTQYF.

V is TRBV19 and J is TRBJ1-5; tentative D call: TRBD1 (6 bases). Germline V gives CDR1 LNHDA, CDR2 SQIVND (reference sequence). Deletions cut 7 bases from V and 7 bases from J, with 14 bases between. This CDR3 has 13 amino acids. CDR3 protein: CASTLGGRQPQHF. In nucleotides, the CDR3 is TGTGCCAGTACCCTGGGGGGGCGACAGCCCCAGCATTTT.

The rearrangement joins TRBV7-3 to TRBJ2-5, with 9 bases identical to TRBD1. In germline, CDR1 is SGHTA, CDR2 FQGTGA. J lost 8 bases, V lost 5 bases, and 6 bases had no gene match. The length of the CDR3 is 13 residues. CDR3 in DNA: TGTGCCAGCAGCACAGACAGGGGGTCTACCCAGTACTTC. Protein: CASSTDRGSTQYF. The whole variable domain, filled in from reference TRBV7-3 and TRBJ2-5, reads GAGVSQTPSNKVTEKGKYVELRCDPISGHTALYWYRQSLGQGPEFLIYFQGTGAADDSGLPNDRFFAVRPEGSVSTLKIQRTERGDSAVYLCASSTDRGSTQYFGPGTRLLVL.

This clone was picked up one time. This chain connects TRBV12-3 or TRBV12-4 to TRBJ2-5, with 7 bases that match TRBD2. CDR3 size: 13 residues. V lost 6 bases, J lost 4 bases, and 5 bases stayed unmatched. CDR3: CASSPGTTETQYF. Written as DNA, the CDR3 is TGTGCCAGCAGCCCCGGGACTACAGAGACCCAGTACTTC.

The chain uses TRBV30 and TRBJ1-4; D is ambiguous. This CDR3 spans 12 amino acids. Looked up from germline, CDR1 is GTSNPN and CDR2 is SVGIG (reference sequence). V lost 4 bases, J lost 4 bases, and 7 bases lay in between. CDR3 protein: CAWTADNEKLFF. DNA for the CDR3: TGTGCCTGGACCGCAGATAATGAAAAACTGTTTTTT.

This sequence joins TRBV4-1 and TRBJ1-2; D is perhaps TRBD1 (5 bases). Trimming removed 1 base from V and 5 bases from J, with 17 bases in between. The CDR3 runs 16 residues. The germline CDR1 and CDR2 sequences are MGHRA and YSYEKL. The CDR3 region is CASSQVAGTGGYGYTF. The CDR3 DNA sequence: TGCGCCAGCAGCCAAGTCGCAGGTACTGGGGGGTATGGCTACACCTTC.

This clone appeared once. The rearrangement joins TRBV19 to TRBJ1-4, with D unresolved. Per the germline V gene, CDR1 is LNHDA and CDR2 is SQIVND (reference sequence). Trimming removed 3 bases at V and 7 bases at J, with 12 bases between. The CDR3 covers 14 residues. DNA of the CDR3: TGTGCCAGTAGTATCGGAGGGATAAGTGAAAAACTGTTTTTT. This codes for CASSIGGISEKLFF.

The CDR3 nucleotides read TGTGCCTCCCAGCGGGGTACCTACGAGCAGTACTTC. Translated, it gives CASQRGTYEQYF. The V and J genes are TRBV2 and TRBJ2-7; 7 nucleotides agree with TRBD2. Germline assignment: CDR1 SNHLY and CDR2 FYNNEI. The CDR3 is made up of 12 amino acids. Trimming took 11 bases from V and 2 from J; bases not matched to a gene: 6.

The CDR3, as DNA: TGTGCCTGGAGTCCATACGGGGGGGGCTACACCTTC. As protein: CAWSPYGGGYTF. The chain combines TRBV30 with TRBJ1-2; TRBD1 might be the D (5 bases). CDR1 and CDR2 from the germline V gene are GTSNPN and SVGIG (reference sequence). The V end lost 2 bases, the J end lost 8 bases, and 12 bases lay between the germline ends. The CDR3 runs 12 residues.

This clone was recorded only once. The chain combines TRBV10-2 with TRBJ1-1; weak D call: TRBD1 (6 bases). The CDR3 extends over 13 amino acids. CDR1 is WSHSY and CDR2 is SAAADI in the germline V gene. V lost 6 bases to trimming and J lost 5 bases, with 13 bases between them. The CDR3 here is CASRLNRETEAFF. DNA for the CDR3: TGCGCCAGCAGGCTAAACAGGGAAACTGAAGCTTTCTTT.

The chain employs TRBV19 and TRBJ1-3; 8 positions match TRBD1. The CDR3 is 13 residues long. J gave up 6 bases and V 8 bases, and 6 bases lay outside the gene matches. The germline V gene has CDR1 LNHDA and CDR2 SQIVND (reference sequence). The chain's CDR3 is CASRTGSANTIYF. The CDR3 DNA follows: TGTGCCAGTCGGACAGGGAGTGCAAACACCATATATTTT.

The chain recombines TRBV24-1 with TRBJ2-3; D remains ambiguous. Between the trimmed V and J ends, which lost 9 bases and 5 bases, there was a span of 17 bases. The CDR3 sequence is 14 residues long. Per germline, CDR1 KGHDR and CDR2 SFDVKD. The CDR3, as DNA: TGTGCCACCGGAGACGGCGGTATTGGAGATACGCAGTATTTT. As protein: CATGDGGIGDTQYF.

The gene calls are TRBV5-1 and TRBJ1-3, with D hard to call. The length of the CDR3 is 16 residues. The V end lost 0 bases, the J end lost 4 bases, and 14 bases lay between the germline ends. Per germline, CDR1 SGHRS and CDR2 YFSETQ. The CDR3 region is CASSLGTYGGGNTIYF. CDR3 coding DNA: TGCGCCAGCAGCTTGGGAACATATGGAGGCGGAAACACCATATATTTT.

J is TRBJ2-1 and V is TRBV5-1; the match to TRBD2 covers 16 bases. Losses at the gene ends were 4 bases for V and 14 bases for J; bases not matched to a gene: 9. Germline lookup yields CDR1 SGHRS and CDR2 YFSETQ. This CDR3 region has 15 residues. DNA of the CDR3: TGCGCCAGCAGCCCTGGGACTAGCGGGGGGGCTTTGGAGTTCTTC. This codes for CASSPGTSGGALEFF.

As DNA, the CDR3 is TGTGCCAGCAGCGTAGCTAGCGGGGGCTCCTACGAGCAGTACTTC. Amino acids: CASSVASGGSYEQYF. The V gene is TRBV9, the J gene TRBJ2-7; 10 nucleotides agree with TRBD2. Germline loops: CDR1 SGDLS, CDR2 YYNGEE. The CDR3 length is 15 residues. Trimming at V came to 0 bases and at J to 0 bases, leaving 0 bases not matched to a gene.

This clone was detected only a few times. The chain couples TRBV6-5 to TRBJ1-5; TRBD1 agrees at 9 bases. CDR3 length: 15 residues. The ends lost 0 bases at V and 4 bases at J; junction bases unmatched: 1. CDR1 is MNHEY and CDR2 is SVGAGI in the germline V gene. The CDR3 protein is CASSYSTGGNQPQHF. The CDR3 coding sequence is TGTGCCAGCAGTTACTCGACAGGGGGTAATCAGCCCCAGCATTTT.

The chain has TRBV7-3 and TRBJ1-1, with D uncertain. Germline V gene sequence: CDR1 SGHTA, CDR2 FQGTGA. The CDR3 sequence is 15 residues long. V was cut by 2 bases and J by 3 bases, with 13 bases left in between. The CDR3, as DNA: TGTGCCAGCAGCTTAGGTTCCGGGTTCTACACTGAAGCTTTCTTT. It yields the protein CASSLGSGFYTEAFF.

The chain couples TRBV5-5 to TRBJ1-1; possibly TRBD1 for D (6 bases). V was clipped by 3 bases and J by 0 bases, with 9 bases between them. This CDR3 region has 14 residues. Per the germline V gene, CDR1 is SGHKS and CDR2 is YYEKEE (reference sequence). CDR3 loop: CASSWTDVNTEAFF. CDR3 bases: TGTGCCAGCAGCTGGACAGACGTGAACACTGAAGCTTTCTTT.

This chain connects TRBV6-5 to TRBJ2-3; 12 bases fit TRBD2. The CDR3 runs 15 residues. With 4 bases clipped from V and 3 bases from J, the junction kept 2 bases outside the gene matches. CDR1 and CDR2 (germline): MNHEY, SVGAGI. For the CDR3, the DNA is TGTGCCAGCAGTTCAGGGACTAGCGGGACAGATACGCAGTATTTT. It yields the protein CASSSGTSGTDTQYF.

V is TRBV12-3 or TRBV12-4 and J is TRBJ1-2; D is undetermined. CDR3 length: 13 amino acids. Between the trimmed V and J ends, which lost 3 bases and 2 bases, there was a span of 7 bases. The CDR3: CASSFPGNYGYTF. In DNA form, the CDR3 reads TGTGCCAGCAGTTTCCCAGGAAACTATGGCTACACCTTC.

This chain uses TRBV4-2 with TRBJ2-1; 14 bases line up with TRBD2. Germline CDR1 and CDR2: LGHNA and YNFKEQ. The trim removed 0 bases at V and 9 bases at J, leaving 1 base unmatched. The CDR3 has 15 amino acids. CDR3 DNA: TGTGCCAGCAGCCAAGATGGGACTAGCGGGGGTGAGCAGTTCTTC. Protein sequence: CASSQDGTSGGEQFF.

The chain carries TRBV10-1 and TRBJ1-1; D call uncertain. The length of the CDR3 is 12 residues. Germline assignment: CDR1 WNHNN and CDR2 SYGVQD (reference sequence). V was cut by 3 bases and J by 10 bases, with 12 bases left in between. CDR3 region: CASSENRGRAFF. In DNA form, the CDR3 reads TGCGCCAGCAGTGAAAATCGAGGCCGAGCTTTCTTT.

The chain employs TRBV19 and TRBJ2-2; 7 bases align to TRBD1. This CDR3 comprises 13 residues. Germline loops: CDR1 LNHDA, CDR2 SQIVND (reference sequence). V shed 7 bases, J shed 6 bases, and the junction held 5 bases outside the gene matches. CDR3 residues: CASTPQGSGELFF. CDR3 DNA sequence: TGTGCCAGTACCCCACAGGGGTCCGGGGAGCTGTTTTTT.

The CDR3 sequence: CSVLLGTGYTDTQYF. The CDR3 nucleotides are TGCAGCGTTTTGCTTGGGACAGGGTACACAGATACGCAGTATTTT. V usage is TRBV29-1 and J usage is TRBJ2-3; 9 bases match TRBD1. After removal of 5 bases from V and 2 bases from J, the junction contained 8 bases not matched to a gene. Germline CDR1 and CDR2: SQVTM and ANQGSEA. The CDR3 extends over 15 amino acids.

The chain employs TRBV4-1 and TRBJ1-1; a possible D gene is TRBD1 (5 bases). Trimming took 0 bases from V and 6 from J, leaving 8 bases between them. The length of the CDR3 is 13 residues. CDR1 is MGHRA, CDR2 YSYEKL, per germline. The CDR3: CASSQDRVAEAFF. The CDR3 region has the DNA TGCGCCAGCAGCCAAGACAGGGTAGCTGAAGCTTTCTTT.